Listed here are 18 T cell receptor beta chains from one sample, sequenced in a study of T cells in Graves' hyperthyroidism and ophthalmopathy. Amplification of TCR beta CDR3 regions was performed using RNA transcripts as template. The HTBI primer set was used in a first-round RT-PCR of the TCR CDR3. TCRdb re-called the multiplex PCR reads with MiXCR, one entry per CDR3 protein. The sample lists about 560,000 distinct CDR3 sequences, around 14% seen once, with under 7.5% in the top ten. The sequenced sample consisted of blood. These receptors were obtained from a woman aged 25 to 45 with Graves' hyperthyroidism.

This clonotype has a count of ten or more. This rearrangement joins TRBV4-1 to TRBJ2-7, with D possibly TRBD2 on 5 matching bases. From germline, CDR1 is MGHRA and CDR2 YSYEKL. The V and J ends lost 4 bases and 5 bases respectively, with 15 bases between them. The CDR3 is 14 amino acids. The CDR3 region has the DNA TGCGCCAGCAGCCCGGGTGAGGGTCTGAACGAGCAGTACTTC. This gives the protein CASSPGEGLNEQYF.

At least ten counts were recorded for this clonotype. The chain links TRBV30 to TRBJ2-3; D perhaps matches TRBD2 (6 bases). The ends were cut back, 5 bases at V and 5 bases at J, with 17 bases in the middle. The CDR3 totals 14 residues. CDR1 is GTSNPN and CDR2 is SVGIG in the germline V gene (reference sequence). CDR3 region: CAWDLGGPGDTQYF. CDR3 DNA sequence: TGTGCCTGGGACCTTGGAGGGCCGGGAGATACGCAGTATTTT.

This clonotype appeared many times. The J gene is TRBJ2-1, the V gene TRBV28, with TRBD2 matching 9 bases. Trimming at V came to 4 bases and at J to 4 bases, leaving 8 bases not matched to a gene. The CDR3 is 16 amino acids. Germline V gives CDR1 MDHEN, CDR2 SYDVKM. The CDR3 DNA sequence: TGTGCCAGCAGTTCTCCGGGTAGCGGGAGTTACAATGAGCAGTTCTTC. It codes for CASSSPGSGSYNEQFF. Full variable domain (outside the CDR3, taken from reference TRBV28 and TRBJ2-1): DVKVTQSSRYLVKRTGEKVFLECVQDMDHENMFWYRQDPGLGLRLIYFSYDVKMKEKGDIPEGYSVSREKKERFSLILESASTNQTSMYLCASSSPGSGSYNEQFFGPGTRLTVL.

The CDR3 loop reads CASSGSGRRGDYGYTF. As DNA, the CDR3 is TGTGCCAGCAGTGGATCAGGACGTCGCGGGGACTATGGCTACACCTTC. The chain uses TRBV6-1 and TRBJ1-2; D call uncertain. The CDR3 extends over 16 amino acids. Deletions cut 4 bases from V and 3 bases from J, with 18 bases between. Per the germline V gene, CDR1 is MNHNS and CDR2 is SASEGT.

This clonotype has ten or more counts. The chain carries TRBV18 and TRBJ2-7, with 9 bases fitting TRBD2. After removal of 3 bases from V and 7 bases from J, the junction contained 7 bases not matched to a gene. The CDR3 runs to 14 residues. Germline values: CDR1 KGHSH, CDR2 LQKENI. CDR3 DNA: TGTGCCAGCTCACCGGCGGGAGGGTCTAGGGAGCAGTACTTC. Its translation: CASSPAGGSREQYF.

The sample holds many counts of this clonotype. The chain recombines TRBV30 with TRBJ2-3; no firm D call. The CDR3 runs 11 residues. CDR1 is GTSNPN and CDR2 is SVGIG in the germline V gene (reference sequence). Trimming took off 3 bases at V and 6 bases at J, with 7 bases between the two ends. CDR3 DNA sequence: TGTGCCTGGAGCGCCAGGGATACGCAGTATTTT. Its protein product is CAWSARDTQYF.

This clonotype showed up just a few times. A much bigger clone sits one base away, suggesting this may be a read error. The conserved phenylalanine or tryptophan normally closing the CDR3 is absent here, so this likely arose from a read error. The rearrangement joins TRBV10-3 to TRBJ2-7; 9 nucleotides agree with TRBD1. J gave up 1 base and V 4 bases, and 8 bases lay outside the gene matches. The germline V gene encodes CDR1 ENHRY and CDR2 SYGVKD. This CDR3 has 16 amino acids. Here the CDR3 DNA reads TGTGCCATCAGTGGGACCGAGGACAGGGGATCCTACGAGCAGTACTCC. Translation: CAISGTEDRGSYEQYS.

V and J are TRBV2 and TRBJ2-3; 11 bases agree with TRBD2. The V gene's germline CDR1 is SNHLY and CDR2 FYNNEI. The V and J ends lost 8 bases and 3 bases, in that order; junction bases with no gene match: 4. CDR3 length: 14 amino acids. CDR3 nucleotide sequence: TGTGCCAGCGGAGTAGCGGGAGGGACAGATACGCAGTATTTT. Protein product: CASGVAGGTDTQYF.

The V call is TRBV9, the J call TRBJ2-7; tentatively, D is TRBD1 (6 bases). Germline CDR1 SGDLS, CDR2 YYNGEE. Between the trimmed V and J ends, which lost 0 bases and 2 bases, there was a span of 12 bases. This CDR3 has 15 amino acids. In DNA, the CDR3 is TGTGCCAGCAGCGTAGCTATCAGGGGACCCTACGAGCAGTACTTC. As protein: CASSVAIRGPYEQYF.

This clonotype was seen many times. The chain is built from TRBV5-1 and TRBJ1-1, with D perhaps TRBD1 (6 bases). The germline CDR1 and CDR2 sequences are SGHRS and YFSETQ. Deletions cut 0 bases from V and 1 base from J, with 10 bases between. CDR3 size: 15 residues. In DNA form, the CDR3 reads TGCGCCAGCAGCTTGGACGGCAGGGGGAACACTGAAGCTTTCTTT. Its translation is CASSLDGRGNTEAFF.

This clonotype was detected many times. V gene TRBV11-2 combines with J gene TRBJ2-7, with D possibly matching TRBD2 (6 bases). Germline values: CDR1 SGHAT, CDR2 FQNNGV. V was clipped by 1 base and J by 1 base, with 11 bases between them. The CDR3 runs 15 residues. The CDR3 sequence is CASSLAAGRSYEQYF. The CDR3 nucleotides are TGTGCCAGCAGCTTAGCTGCGGGACGGTCCTACGAGCAGTACTTC.

There are many counts of this clonotype. CDR3 DNA sequence: TGTGCCTGTTCAAGGGGGCGGGACTCCTACGAGCAGTACTTC. Its protein product is CACSRGRDSYEQYF. The gene calls are TRBV30 and TRBJ2-7; D might be TRBD1 (7 bases). Germline V gives CDR1 GTSNPN, CDR2 SVGIG (reference sequence). The ends were cut back, 6 bases at V and 0 bases at J, with 15 bases in the middle. This CDR3 is built from 14 residues. Filled out from reference TRBV30 and TRBJ2-7, the complete variable domain reads SQTIHQWPATLVQPVGSPLSLECTVEGTSNPNLYWYRQAAGRGLQLLFYSVGIGQISSEVPQNLSASRPQDRQFILSSKKLLLSDSGFYLCACSRGRDSYEQYFGPGTRLTVT.

In DNA form, the CDR3 reads TGTGCCAGCAGTTATCCCGGGACTAGCGGGAGCATGGGGTCAGAGACCCAGTACTTC. Residues: CASSYPGTSGSMGSETQYF. The V gene is TRBV28, the J gene TRBJ2-5, with 14 positions matching TRBD2. V lost 4 bases and J lost 4; bases outside the gene matches: 14. The CDR3 contains 19 residues. Germline V lookup: CDR1 MDHEN, CDR2 SYDVKM.

This clonotype was seen many times. The chain uses TRBV7-9 and TRBJ1-5, with 7 positions matching TRBD1. V dropped 5 bases and J dropped 7; count of bases not matched to a gene: 8. The CDR3 is made up of 14 amino acids. From germline, CDR1 is SEHNR and CDR2 FQNEAQ (reference sequence). DNA for the CDR3: TGTGCCAGCAGCCAGGGGGGTGGTTGGCAGCCCCAGCATTTT. This gives the protein CASSQGGGWQPQHF.

Ten or more counts support this clonotype. This rearrangement joins TRBV7-2 to TRBJ1-1, with unresolved D. V lost 1 base, J lost 5 bases, and 8 bases lay in between. The germline V gene has CDR1 SGHTA and CDR2 FQGNSA. CDR3 size: 13 residues. CDR3 bases: TGTGCCAGCAGCTTAGGGGAGATAACTGAAGCTTTCTTT. Amino acids: CASSLGEITEAFF.

This clonotype was recorded at least ten times. The V gene is TRBV5-1, the J gene TRBJ1-2; TRBD1 is a possible D gene (5 bases). The germline V and J ends were trimmed by 4 bases and 4 bases, with 17 bases remaining between them. The CDR3 is 15 amino acids. The germline CDR1 and CDR2 sequences are SGHRS and YFSETQ. The CDR3 loop is CASSPIGEGGYGYTF. The CDR3 DNA reads as TGCGCCAGCAGCCCAATAGGGGAGGGCGGCTATGGCTACACCTTC.

The sample holds many counts of this clonotype. The chain recombines TRBV11-2 with TRBJ1-3; unclear D gene. Germline V CDR1 and CDR2: SGHAT, FQNNGV. The length of the CDR3 is 15 residues. V was trimmed by 5 bases and J by 1 base, leaving 12 bases between them. This CDR3 is CASSVDLVSGNTIYF. The CDR3 coding sequence is TGTGCCAGCAGCGTGGATTTAGTATCTGGAAACACCATATATTTT.

This clonotype appeared a few times. The chain carries TRBV18 and TRBJ1-5; no clear D. Germline CDR1 KGHSH, CDR2 LQKENI. The germline V and J ends were trimmed by 2 bases and 2 bases, with 10 bases remaining between them. The CDR3 runs to 15 residues. CDR3 loop: CASSPGRQGNQPQHF. The CDR3 DNA reads TGTGCCAGCTCACCAGGGAGGCAAGGCAATCAGCCCCAGCATTTT.